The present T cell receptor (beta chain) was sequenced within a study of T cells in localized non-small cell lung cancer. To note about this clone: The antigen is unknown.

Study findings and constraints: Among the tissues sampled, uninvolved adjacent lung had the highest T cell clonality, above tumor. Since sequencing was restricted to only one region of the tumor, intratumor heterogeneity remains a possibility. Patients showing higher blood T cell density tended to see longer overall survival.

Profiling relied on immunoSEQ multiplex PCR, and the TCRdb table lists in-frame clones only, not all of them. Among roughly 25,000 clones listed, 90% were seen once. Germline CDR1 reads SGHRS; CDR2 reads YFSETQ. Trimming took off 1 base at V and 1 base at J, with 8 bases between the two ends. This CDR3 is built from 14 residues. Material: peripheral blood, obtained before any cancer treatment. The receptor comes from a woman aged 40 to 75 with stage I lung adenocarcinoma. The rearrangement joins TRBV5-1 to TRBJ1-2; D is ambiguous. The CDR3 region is CASSLPGVNYGYTF. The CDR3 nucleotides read TGCGCCAGCAGCTTGCCAGGCGTTAACTATGGCTACACCTTC.